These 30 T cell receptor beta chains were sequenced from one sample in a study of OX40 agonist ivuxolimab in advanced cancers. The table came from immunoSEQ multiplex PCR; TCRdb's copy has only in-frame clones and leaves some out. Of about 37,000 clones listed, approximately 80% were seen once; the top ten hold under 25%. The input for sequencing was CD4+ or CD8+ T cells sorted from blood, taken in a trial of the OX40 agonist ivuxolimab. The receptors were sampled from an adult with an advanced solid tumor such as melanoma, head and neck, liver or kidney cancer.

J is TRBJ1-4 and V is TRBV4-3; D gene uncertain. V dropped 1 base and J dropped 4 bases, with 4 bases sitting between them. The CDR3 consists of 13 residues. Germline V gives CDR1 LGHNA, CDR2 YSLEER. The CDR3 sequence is CASSQVHNEKLFF. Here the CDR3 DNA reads TGCGCCAGCAGCCAAGTTCATAATGAAAAACTGTTTTTT.

CDR3 region: CASSATPTGQETQYF. The CDR3, as DNA: TGTGCCAGCAGCGCTACGCCGACAGGCCAAGAGACCCAGTACTTC. The genes are TRBV7-6 and TRBJ2-5, with D possibly being TRBD1 (6 bases). Germline CDR1 and CDR2: SGHVS and FNYEAQ. The CDR3 spans 15 residues. V gave up 5 bases and J gave up 1 base, with 14 bases separating them.

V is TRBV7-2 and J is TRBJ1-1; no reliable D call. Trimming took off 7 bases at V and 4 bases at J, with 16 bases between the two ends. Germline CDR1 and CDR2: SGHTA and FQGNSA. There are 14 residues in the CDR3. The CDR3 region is CASTSAWVSTEAFF. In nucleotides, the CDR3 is TGTGCCAGCACCTCCGCCTGGGTATCCACTGAAGCTTTCTTT.

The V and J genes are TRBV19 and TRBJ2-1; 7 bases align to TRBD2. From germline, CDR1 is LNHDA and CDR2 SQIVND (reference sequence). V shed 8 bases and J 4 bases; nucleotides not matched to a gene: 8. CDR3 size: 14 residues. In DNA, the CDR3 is TGTGCCAGTTTAGAAGCGGGAAATTACAATGAGCAGTTCTTC. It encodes CASLEAGNYNEQFF.

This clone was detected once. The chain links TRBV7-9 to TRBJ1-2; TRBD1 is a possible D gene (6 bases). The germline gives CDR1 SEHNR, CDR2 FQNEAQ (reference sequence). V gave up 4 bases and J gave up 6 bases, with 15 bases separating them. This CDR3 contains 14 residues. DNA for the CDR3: TGTGCCAGCAGCTCACAGGGCCCCCTTGATGGCTACACCTTC. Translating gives CASSSQGPLDGYTF.

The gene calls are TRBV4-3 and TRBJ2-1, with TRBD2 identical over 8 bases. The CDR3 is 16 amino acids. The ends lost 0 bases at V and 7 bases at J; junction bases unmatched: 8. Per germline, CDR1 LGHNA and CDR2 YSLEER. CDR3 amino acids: CASSQDGPGGSNEQFF. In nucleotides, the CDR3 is TGCGCCAGCAGCCAAGATGGGCCGGGGGGGTCGAATGAGCAGTTCTTC.

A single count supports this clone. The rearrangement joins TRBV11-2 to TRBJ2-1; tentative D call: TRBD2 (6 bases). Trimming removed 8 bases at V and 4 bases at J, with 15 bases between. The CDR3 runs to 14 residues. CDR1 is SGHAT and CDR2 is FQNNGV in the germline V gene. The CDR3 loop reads CASSRDFAYNEQFF. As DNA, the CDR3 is TGTGCCAGCTCCCGGGACTTTGCGTACAATGAGCAGTTCTTC.

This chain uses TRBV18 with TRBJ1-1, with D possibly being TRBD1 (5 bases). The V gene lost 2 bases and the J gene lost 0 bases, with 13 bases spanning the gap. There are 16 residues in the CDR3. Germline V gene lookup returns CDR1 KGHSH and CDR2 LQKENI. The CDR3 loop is CASSPFLGEMNTEAFF. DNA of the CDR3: TGTGCCAGCTCACCATTTTTAGGGGAAATGAACACTGAAGCTTTCTTT.

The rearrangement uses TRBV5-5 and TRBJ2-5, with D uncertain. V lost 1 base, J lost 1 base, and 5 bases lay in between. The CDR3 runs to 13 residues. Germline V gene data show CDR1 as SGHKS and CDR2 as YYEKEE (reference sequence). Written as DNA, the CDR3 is TGTGCCAGCAGCTTGAGCCTCCAAGAGACCCAGTACTTC. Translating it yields CASSLSLQETQYF. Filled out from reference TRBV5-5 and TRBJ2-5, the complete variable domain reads DAGVTQSPTHLIKTRGQQVTLRCSPISGHKSVSWYQQVLGQGPQFIFQYYEKEERGRGNFPDRFSARQFPNYSSELNVNALLLGDSALYLCASSLSLQETQYFGPGTRLLVL.

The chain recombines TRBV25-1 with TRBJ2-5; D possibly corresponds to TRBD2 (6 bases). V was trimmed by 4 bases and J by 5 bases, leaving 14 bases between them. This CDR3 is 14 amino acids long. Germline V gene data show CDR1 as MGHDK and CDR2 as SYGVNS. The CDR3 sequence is CASSGVDGGETQYF. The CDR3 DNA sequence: TGTGCCAGCAGTGGCGTGGACGGAGGGGAGACCCAGTACTTC.

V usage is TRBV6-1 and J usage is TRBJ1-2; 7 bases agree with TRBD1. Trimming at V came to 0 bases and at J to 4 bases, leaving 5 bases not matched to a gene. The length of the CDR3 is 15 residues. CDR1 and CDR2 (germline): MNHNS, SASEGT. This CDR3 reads CASSEAPGQSYGYTF. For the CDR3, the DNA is TGTGCCAGCAGTGAAGCTCCGGGACAGAGCTATGGCTACACCTTC.

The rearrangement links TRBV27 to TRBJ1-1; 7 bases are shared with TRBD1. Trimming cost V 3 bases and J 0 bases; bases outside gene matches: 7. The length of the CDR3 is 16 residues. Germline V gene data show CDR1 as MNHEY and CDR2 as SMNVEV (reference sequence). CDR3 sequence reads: CASSFMGDRVNTEAFF. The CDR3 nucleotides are TGTGCCAGCAGTTTTATGGGAGACAGGGTGAACACTGAAGCTTTCTTT.

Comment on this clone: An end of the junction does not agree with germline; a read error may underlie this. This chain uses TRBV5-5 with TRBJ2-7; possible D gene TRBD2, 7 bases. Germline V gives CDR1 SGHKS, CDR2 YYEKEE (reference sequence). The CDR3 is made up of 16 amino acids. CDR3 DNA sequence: TGCGCCAGCAGCCCCCAAGGCGGGGGCAGTTTCTACGAGCAGTACTTC. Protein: CASSPQGGGSFYEQYF. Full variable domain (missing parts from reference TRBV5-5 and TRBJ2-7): DAGVTQSPTHLIKTRGQQVTLRCSPISGHKSVSWYQQVLGQGPQFIFQYYEKEERGRGNFPDRFSARQFPNYSSELNVNALLLGDSALYLCASSPQGGGSFYEQYFGPGTRLTVT.

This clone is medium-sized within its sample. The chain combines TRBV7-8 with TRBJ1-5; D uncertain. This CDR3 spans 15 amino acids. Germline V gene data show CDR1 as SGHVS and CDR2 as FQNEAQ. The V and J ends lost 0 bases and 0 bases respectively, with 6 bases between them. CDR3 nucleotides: TGTGCCAGCAGCTTAGCGGCGAATAGCAATCAGCCCCAGCATTTT. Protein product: CASSLAANSNQPQHF. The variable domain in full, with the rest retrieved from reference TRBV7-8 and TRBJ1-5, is GAGVSQSPRYKVAKRGQDVALRCDPISGHVSLFWYQQALGQGPEFLTYFQNEAQLDKSGLPSDRFFAERPEGSVSTLKIQRTQQEDSAVYLCASSLAANSNQPQHFGDGTRLSIL.

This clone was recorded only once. The CDR3: CASSMRQDRYGYTF. CDR3 bases: TGTGCCAGTAGTATGAGGCAAGACCGCTATGGCTACACCTTC. J is TRBJ1-2 and V is TRBV19; unclear D gene. The germline V gene encodes CDR1 LNHDA and CDR2 SQIVND (reference sequence). The CDR3 extends over 14 amino acids. Trimming removed 3 bases from V and 4 bases from J, with 12 bases in between.

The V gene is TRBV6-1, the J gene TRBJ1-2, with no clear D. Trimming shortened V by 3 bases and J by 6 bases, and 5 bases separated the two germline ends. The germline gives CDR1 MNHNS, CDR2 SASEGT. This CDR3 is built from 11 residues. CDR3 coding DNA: TGTGCCAGCAGTGATGTAGATGGCTACACCTTC. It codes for CASSDVDGYTF.

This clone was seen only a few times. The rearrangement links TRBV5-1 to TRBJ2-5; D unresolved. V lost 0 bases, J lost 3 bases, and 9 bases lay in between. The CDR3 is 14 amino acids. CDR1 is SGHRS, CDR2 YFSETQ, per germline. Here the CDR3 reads CASSLGLTEETQYF. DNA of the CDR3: TGCGCCAGCAGCTTGGGTCTAACCGAAGAGACCCAGTACTTC.

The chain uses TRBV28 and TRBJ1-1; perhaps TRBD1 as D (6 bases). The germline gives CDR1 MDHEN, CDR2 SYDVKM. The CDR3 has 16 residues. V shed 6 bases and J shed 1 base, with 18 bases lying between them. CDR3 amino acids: CASSEGGPLWNTEAFF. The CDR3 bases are TGTGCCAGCAGCGAGGGGGGGCCTTTGTGGAACACTGAAGCTTTCTTT.

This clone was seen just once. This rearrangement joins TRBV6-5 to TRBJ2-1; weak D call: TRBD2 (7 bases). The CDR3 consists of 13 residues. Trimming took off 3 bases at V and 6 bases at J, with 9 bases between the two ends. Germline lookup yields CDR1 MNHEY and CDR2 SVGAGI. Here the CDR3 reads CASSYAGANEQFF. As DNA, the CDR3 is TGTGCCAGCAGTTATGCGGGGGCCAATGAGCAGTTCTTC.

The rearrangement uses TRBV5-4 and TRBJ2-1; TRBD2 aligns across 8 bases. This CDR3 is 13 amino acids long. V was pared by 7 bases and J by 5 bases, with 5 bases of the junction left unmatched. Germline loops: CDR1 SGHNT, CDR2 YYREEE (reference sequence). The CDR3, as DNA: TGTGCCAGCTTAGCGGGATGGAACAATGAGCAGTTCTTC. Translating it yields CASLAGWNNEQFF.

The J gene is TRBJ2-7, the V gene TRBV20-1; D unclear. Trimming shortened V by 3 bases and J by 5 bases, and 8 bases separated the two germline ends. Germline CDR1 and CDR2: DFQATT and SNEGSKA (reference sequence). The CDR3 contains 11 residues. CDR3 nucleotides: TGCAGTGCTAGTCGGAGCGACGAGCAGTACTTC. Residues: CSASRSDEQYF.

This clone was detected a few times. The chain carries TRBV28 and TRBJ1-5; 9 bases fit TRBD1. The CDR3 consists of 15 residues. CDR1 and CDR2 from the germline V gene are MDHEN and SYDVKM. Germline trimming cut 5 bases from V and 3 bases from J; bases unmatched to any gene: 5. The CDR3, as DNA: TGTGCCAGCAGTCCGGACAGGGGAAACAATCAGCCCCAGCATTTT. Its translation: CASSPDRGNNQPQHF. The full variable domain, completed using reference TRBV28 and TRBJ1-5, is DVKVTQSSRYLVKRTGEKVFLECVQDMDHENMFWYRQDPGLGLRLIYFSYDVKMKEKGDIPEGYSVSREKKERFSLILESASTNQTSMYLCASSPDRGNNQPQHFGDGTRLSIL.

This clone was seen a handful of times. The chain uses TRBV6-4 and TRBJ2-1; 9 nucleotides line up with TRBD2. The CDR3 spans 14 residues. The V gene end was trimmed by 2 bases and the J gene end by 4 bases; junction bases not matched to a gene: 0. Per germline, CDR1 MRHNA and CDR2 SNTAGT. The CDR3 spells CASSDSGGYNEQFF. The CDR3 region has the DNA TGTGCCAGCAGTGACAGCGGGGGGTACAATGAGCAGTTCTTC.

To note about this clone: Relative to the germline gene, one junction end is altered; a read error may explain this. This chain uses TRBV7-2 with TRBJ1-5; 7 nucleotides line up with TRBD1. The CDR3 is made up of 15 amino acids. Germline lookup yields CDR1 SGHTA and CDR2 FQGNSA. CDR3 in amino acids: CASSLAEGQPMAQHF. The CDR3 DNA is TGTGCCAGCAGCCTAGCCGAGGGACAGCCAATGGCCCAGCATTTT.

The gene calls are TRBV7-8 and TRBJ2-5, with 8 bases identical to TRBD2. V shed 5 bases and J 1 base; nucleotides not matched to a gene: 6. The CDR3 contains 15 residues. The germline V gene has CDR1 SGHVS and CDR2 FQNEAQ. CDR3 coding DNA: TGTGCCAGCAGCCGGGGGGGTCCCTCCCAAGAGACCCAGTACTTC. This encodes CASSRGGPSQETQYF.

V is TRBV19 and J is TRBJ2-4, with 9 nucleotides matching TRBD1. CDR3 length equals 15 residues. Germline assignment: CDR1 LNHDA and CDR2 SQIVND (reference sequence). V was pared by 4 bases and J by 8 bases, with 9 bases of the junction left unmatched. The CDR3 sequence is CASSTARDRDDIQYF. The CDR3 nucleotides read TGTGCCAGTAGTACCGCCCGGGACAGGGATGACATTCAGTACTTC.

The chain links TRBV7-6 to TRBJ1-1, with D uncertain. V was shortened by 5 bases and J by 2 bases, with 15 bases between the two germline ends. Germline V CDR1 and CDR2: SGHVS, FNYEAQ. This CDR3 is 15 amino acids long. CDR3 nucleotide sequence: TGTGCCAGCAGCGCGGCCGGACGGGCAAACACTGAAGCTTTCTTT. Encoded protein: CASSAAGRANTEAFF.

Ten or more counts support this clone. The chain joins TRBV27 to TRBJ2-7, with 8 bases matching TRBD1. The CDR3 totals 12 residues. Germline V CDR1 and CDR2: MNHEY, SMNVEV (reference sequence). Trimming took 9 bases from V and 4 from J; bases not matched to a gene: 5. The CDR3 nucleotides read TGTGCCAGTCAGGGGGCTTATTACGAGCAGTACTTC. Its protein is CASQGAYYEQYF.

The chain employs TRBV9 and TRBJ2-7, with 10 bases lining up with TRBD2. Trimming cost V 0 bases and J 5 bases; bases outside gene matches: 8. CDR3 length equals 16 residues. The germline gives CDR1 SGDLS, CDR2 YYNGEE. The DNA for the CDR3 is TGTGCCAGCAGCGTAGGCGGGACTAGCGTGAGCCACGAGCAGTACTTC. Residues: CASSVGGTSVSHEQYF.

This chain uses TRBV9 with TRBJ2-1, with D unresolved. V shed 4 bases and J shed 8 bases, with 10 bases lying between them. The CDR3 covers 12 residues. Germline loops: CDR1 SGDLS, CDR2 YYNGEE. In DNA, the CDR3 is TGTGCCAGCAGCCCCTCGGAATATGAGCAGTTCTTC. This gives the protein CASSPSEYEQFF. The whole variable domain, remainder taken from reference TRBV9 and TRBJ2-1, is DSGVTQTPKHLITATGQRVTLRCSPRSGDLSVYWYQQSLDQGLQFLIQYYNGEERAKGNILERFSAQQFPDLHSELNLSSLELGDSALYFCASSPSEYEQFFGPGTRLTVL.